This T cell receptor beta chain was documented in a study of regulatory T cells in long-lasting Graves disease. V was shortened by 5 bases and J by 9 bases, with 13 bases between the two germline ends. The CDR3 runs to 13 residues. As for time point: persistent/refractory GD, antithyroid drugs over 5 years with positive TRAb. Generation of the TCR library employed RNA extracted from PBMCs. The authors drew approximately 9 milliliters of peripheral blood into EDTA tubes. Regarding this clonotype: Its antigen remains unidentified.

The study, taken as a whole, reports: Newly diagnosed Graves' patients had higher TCR diversity than persistent ones. With persistent disease, TRBV28, TRBJ1-2 and TRBJ2-5 were the favored segments.

Arm-PCR with iRepertoire HTBI primers amplified the CDR3 regions for these TCR beta libraries. TCRdb reprocessed the multiplex PCR reads with MiXCR, giving one entry per CDR3 protein. The repertoire has some 440,000 distinct CDR3 sequences, less than 25% of them found once; the top ten carry 6.5% to 8%. This clonotype was sampled from a female donor with Graves disease. The material sequenced was peripheral blood mononuclear cells (PBMCs), taken when the disease was refractory, from a patient treated with antithyroid drugs. V usage is TRBV12-3 or TRBV12-4 and J usage is TRBJ2-2; D uncertain. The DNA for the CDR3 is TGTGCCAGCAGTCCTTCCGGAACCAGGGAGCTGTTTTTT. Its protein product is CASSPSGTRELFF.